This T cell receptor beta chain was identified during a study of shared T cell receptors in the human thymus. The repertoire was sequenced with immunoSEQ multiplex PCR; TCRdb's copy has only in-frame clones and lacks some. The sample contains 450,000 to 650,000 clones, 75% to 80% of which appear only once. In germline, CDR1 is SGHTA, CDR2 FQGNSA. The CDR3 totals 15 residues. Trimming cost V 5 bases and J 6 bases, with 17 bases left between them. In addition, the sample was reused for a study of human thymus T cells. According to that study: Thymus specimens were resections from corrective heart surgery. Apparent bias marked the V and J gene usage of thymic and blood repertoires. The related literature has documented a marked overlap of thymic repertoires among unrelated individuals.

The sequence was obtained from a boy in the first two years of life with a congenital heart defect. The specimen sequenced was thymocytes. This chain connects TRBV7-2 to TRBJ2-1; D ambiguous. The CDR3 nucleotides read TGTGCCAGCAGCCCTGTCCTAGTGGCTTCCAATGAGCAGTTCTTC. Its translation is CASSPVLVASNEQFF.